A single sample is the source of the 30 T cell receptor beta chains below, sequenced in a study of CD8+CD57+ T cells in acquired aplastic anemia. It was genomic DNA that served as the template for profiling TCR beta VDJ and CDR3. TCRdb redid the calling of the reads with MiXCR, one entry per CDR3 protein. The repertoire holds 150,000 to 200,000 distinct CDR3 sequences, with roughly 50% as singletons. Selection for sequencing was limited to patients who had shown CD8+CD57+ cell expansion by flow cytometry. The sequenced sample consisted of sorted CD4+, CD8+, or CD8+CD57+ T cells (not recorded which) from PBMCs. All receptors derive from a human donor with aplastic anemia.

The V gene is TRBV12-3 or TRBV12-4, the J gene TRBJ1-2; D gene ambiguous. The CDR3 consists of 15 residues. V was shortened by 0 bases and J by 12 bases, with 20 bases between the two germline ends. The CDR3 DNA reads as TGTGCCAGCAGTTTAGCTGGACGGCCTAACTCTGGAAACACCTTC. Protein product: CASSLAGRPNSGNTF.

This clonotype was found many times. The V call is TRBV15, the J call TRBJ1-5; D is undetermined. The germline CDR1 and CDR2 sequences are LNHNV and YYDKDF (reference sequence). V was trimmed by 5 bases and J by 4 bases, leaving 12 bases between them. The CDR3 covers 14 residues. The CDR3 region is CATSSGRKNQPQHF. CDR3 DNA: TGTGCCACCAGCTCCGGCAGAAAAAATCAGCCCCAGCATTTT.

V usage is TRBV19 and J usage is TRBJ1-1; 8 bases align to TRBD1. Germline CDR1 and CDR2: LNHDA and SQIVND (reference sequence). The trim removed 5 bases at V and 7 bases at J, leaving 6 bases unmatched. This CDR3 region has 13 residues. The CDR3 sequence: CASSLRTGNEAFF. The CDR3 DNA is TGTGCCAGTAGTCTAAGGACAGGGAATGAAGCTTTCTTT.

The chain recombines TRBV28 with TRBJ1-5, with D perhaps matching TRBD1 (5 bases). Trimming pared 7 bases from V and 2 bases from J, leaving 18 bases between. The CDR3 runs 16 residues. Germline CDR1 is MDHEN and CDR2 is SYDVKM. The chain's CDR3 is CASTLAQGGGNQPQHF. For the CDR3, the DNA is TGTGCCAGCACCCTGGCGCAGGGAGGCGGCAATCAGCCCCAGCATTTT.

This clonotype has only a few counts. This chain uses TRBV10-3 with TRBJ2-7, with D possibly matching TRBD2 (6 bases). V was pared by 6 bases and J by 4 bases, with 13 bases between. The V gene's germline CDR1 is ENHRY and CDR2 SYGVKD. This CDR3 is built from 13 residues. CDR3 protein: CAISAGSLYEQYF. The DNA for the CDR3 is TGTGCCATCAGCGCGGGGTCCCTTTACGAGCAGTACTTC.

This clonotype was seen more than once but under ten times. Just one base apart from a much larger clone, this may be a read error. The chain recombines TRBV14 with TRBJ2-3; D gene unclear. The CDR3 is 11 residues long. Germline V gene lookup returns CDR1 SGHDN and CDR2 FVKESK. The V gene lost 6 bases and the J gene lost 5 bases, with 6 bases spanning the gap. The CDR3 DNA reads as TGTGCCAGCAGGGGCGGAGATACGCAGTATTTT. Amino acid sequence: CASRGGDTQYF.

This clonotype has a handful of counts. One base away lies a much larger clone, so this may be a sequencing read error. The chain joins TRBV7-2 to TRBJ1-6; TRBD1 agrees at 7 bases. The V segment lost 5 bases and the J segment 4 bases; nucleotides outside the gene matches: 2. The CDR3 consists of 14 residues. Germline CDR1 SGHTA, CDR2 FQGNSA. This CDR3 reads CASSPTGYNSPLHF. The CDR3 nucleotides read TGTGCCAGCAGCCCGACAGGGTATAATTCACCCCTCCACTTT.

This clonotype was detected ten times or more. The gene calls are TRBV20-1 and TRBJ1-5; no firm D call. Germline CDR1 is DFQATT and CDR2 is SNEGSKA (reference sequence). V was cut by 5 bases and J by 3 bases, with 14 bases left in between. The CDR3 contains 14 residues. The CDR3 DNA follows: TGCAGTGCTCTGGATCAGTCGAACAATCAGCCCCAGCATTTT. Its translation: CSALDQSNNQPQHF.

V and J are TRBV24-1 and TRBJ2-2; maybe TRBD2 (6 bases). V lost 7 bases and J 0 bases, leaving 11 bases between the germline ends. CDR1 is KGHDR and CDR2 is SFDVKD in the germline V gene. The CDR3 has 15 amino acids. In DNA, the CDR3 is TGTGCCACCAGCCCGGGACTTACGAACACCGGGGAGCTGTTTTTT. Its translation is CATSPGLTNTGELFF.

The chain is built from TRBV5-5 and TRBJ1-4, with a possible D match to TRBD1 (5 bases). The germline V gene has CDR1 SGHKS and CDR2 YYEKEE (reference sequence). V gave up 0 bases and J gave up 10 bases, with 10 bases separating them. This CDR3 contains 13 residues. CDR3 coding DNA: TGTGCCAGCAGCTTGGAGGGGATCGGAAAACTGTTTTTT. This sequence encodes CASSLEGIGKLFF.

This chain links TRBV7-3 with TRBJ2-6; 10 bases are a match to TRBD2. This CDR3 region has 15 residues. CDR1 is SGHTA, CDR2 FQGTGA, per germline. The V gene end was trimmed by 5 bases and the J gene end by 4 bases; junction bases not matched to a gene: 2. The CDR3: CASSLGLAGANVLTF. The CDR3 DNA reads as TGTGCCAGCAGCCTGGGACTAGCGGGGGCCAACGTCCTGACTTTC.

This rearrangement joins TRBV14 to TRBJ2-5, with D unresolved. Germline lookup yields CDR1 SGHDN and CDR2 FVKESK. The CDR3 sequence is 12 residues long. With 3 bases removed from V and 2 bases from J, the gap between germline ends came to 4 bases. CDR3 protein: CASSQLQETQYF. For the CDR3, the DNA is TGTGCCAGCAGCCAGCTACAAGAGACCCAGTACTTC.

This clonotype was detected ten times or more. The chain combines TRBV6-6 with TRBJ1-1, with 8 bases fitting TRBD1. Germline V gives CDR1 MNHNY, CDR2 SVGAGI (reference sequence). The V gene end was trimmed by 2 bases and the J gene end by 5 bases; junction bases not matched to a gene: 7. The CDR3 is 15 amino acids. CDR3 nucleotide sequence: TGTGCCAGCAGTTACAGTCAGGGGGCGCGAACTGAAGCTTTCTTT. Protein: CASSYSQGARTEAFF.

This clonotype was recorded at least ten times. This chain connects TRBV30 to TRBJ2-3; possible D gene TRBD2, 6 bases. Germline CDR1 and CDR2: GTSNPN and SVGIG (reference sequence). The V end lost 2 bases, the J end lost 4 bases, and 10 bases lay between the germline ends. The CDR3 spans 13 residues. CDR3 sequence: CAWSRREADTQYF. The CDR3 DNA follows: TGTGCCTGGAGTCGGAGGGAAGCAGATACGCAGTATTTT.

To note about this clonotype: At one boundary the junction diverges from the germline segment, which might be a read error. The CDR3 spells CASSLEVGASTDTQCF. The CDR3 DNA reads TGCGCCAGCAGCTTGGAGGTAGGGGCGAGCACAGATACGCAGTGTTTT. The chain carries TRBV5-1 and TRBJ2-3; D may be TRBD1 (5 bases). This CDR3 comprises 16 residues. Germline lookup yields CDR1 SGHRS and CDR2 YFSETQ.

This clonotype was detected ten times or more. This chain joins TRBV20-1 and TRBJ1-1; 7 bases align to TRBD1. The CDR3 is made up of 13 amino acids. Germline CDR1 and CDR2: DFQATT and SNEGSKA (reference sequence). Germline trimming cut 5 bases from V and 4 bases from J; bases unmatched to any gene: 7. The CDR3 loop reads CSAGDRQGTEAFF. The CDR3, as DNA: TGCAGTGCTGGGGATCGACAGGGCACTGAAGCTTTCTTT.

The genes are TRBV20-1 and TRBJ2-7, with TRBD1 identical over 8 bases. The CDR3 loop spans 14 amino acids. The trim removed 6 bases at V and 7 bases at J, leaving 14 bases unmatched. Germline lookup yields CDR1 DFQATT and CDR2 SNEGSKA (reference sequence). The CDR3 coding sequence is TGCAGTGCCCAACGTCGGCAGGGGGCGGGGGAGCAGTACTTC. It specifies CSAQRRQGAGEQYF.

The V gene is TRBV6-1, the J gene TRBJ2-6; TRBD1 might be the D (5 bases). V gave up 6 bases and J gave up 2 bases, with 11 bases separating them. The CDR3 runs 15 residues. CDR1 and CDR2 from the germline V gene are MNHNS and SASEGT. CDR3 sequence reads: CASSQGIPGANVLTF. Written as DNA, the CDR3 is TGTGCCAGCAGCCAGGGAATCCCTGGGGCCAACGTCCTGACTTTC.

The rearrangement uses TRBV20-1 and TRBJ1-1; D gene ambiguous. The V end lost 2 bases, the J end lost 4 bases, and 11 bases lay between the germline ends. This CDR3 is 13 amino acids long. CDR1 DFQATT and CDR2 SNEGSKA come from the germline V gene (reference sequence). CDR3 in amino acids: CSARREAITEAFF. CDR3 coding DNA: TGCAGTGCTAGACGGGAGGCGATCACTGAAGCTTTCTTT.

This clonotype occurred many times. CDR3 DNA: TGTGCCAGCAGCTTGGAGACTAGCGGGGGGGCCGGCGGGGAGCTGTTTTTT. This translates into CASSLETSGGAGGELFF. This chain joins TRBV5-4 and TRBJ2-2; 14 bases fit TRBD2. V shed 0 bases, J shed 7 bases, and the junction held 5 bases outside the gene matches. Germline-derived CDR1 and CDR2 are SGHNT and YYREEE (reference sequence). The CDR3 runs to 17 residues. The full variable domain, its missing parts supplied by reference TRBV5-4 and TRBJ2-2, is ETGVTQSPTHLIKTRGQQVTLRCSSQSGHNTVSWYQQALGQGPQFIFQYYREEENGRGNFPPRFSGLQFPNYSSELNVNALELDDSALYLCASSLETSGGAGGELFFGEGSRLTVL.

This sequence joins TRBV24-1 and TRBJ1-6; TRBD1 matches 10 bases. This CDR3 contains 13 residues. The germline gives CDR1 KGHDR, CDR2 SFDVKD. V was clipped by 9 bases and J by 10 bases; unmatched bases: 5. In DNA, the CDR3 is TGTGCCACCGGGACAGGGGAGATGTCACCCCTCCACTTT. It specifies CATGTGEMSPLHF.

The CDR3 region is CASGRRAYEQYF. Written as DNA, the CDR3 is TGTGCCAGCGGGAGAAGGGCCTACGAGCAGTACTTC. This chain connects TRBV2 to TRBJ2-7; D might be TRBD2 (5 bases). Trimming removed 8 bases at V and 2 bases at J, with 10 bases between. CDR3 length: 12 residues. Germline V CDR1 and CDR2: SNHLY, FYNNEI.

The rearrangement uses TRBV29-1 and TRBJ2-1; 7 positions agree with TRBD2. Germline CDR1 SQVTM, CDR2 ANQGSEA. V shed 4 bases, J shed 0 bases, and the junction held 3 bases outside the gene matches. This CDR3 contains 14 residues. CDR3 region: CSVVGGGSYNEQFF. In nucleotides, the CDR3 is TGCAGCGTTGTTGGGGGGGGCTCCTACAATGAGCAGTTCTTC.

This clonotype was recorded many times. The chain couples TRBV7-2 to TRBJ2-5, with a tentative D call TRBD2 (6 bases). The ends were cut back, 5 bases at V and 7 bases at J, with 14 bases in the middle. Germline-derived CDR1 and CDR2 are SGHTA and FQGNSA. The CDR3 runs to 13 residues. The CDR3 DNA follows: TGTGCCAGCAGCCCATGGGACTTGGGGACCCAGTACTTC. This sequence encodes CASSPWDLGTQYF.

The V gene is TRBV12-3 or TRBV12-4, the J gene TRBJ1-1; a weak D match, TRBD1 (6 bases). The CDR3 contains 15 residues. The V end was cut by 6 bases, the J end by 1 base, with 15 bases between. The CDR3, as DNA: TGTGCCAGCAGGGACGGCAGGGGTTGGAACACTGAAGCTTTCTTT. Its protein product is CASRDGRGWNTEAFF.

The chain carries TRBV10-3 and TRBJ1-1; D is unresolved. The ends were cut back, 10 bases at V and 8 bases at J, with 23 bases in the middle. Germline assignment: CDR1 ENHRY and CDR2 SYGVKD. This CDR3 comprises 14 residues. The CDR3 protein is CATAPGRNSAEAFF. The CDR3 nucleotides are TGTGCCACCGCCCCCGGACGTAATTCGGCGGAAGCTTTCTTT.

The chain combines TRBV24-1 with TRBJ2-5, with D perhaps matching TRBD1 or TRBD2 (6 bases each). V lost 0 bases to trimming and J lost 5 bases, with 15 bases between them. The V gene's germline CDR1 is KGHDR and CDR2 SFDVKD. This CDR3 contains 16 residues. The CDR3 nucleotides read TGTGCCACCAGTGATTTGGCCGGGGGCGGAACGGAGACCCAGTACTTC. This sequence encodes CATSDLAGGGTETQYF.

Here the CDR3 DNA reads TGTGCCAGCTCTCTAACCCTGGCCAGCTCTGGAAACACCATATATTTT. Translated: CASSLTLASSGNTIYF. The J gene is TRBJ1-3, the V gene TRBV18, with D uncertain. Trimming cost V 6 bases and J 0 bases, with 15 bases left between them. The V gene's germline CDR1 is KGHSH and CDR2 LQKENI. CDR3 length equals 16 residues.

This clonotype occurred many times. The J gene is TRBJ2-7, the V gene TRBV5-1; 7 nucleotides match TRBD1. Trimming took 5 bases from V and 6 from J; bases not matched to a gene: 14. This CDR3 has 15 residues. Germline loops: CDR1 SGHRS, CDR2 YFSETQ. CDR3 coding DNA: TGCGCCAGCAGGGATAACTCGGGACAGAGGACCGAGCAGTACTTC. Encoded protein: CASRDNSGQRTEQYF.

The CDR3 here is CASSPFSRGQGYTF. CDR3 coding DNA: TGTGCCAGCTCACCATTCAGCAGGGGGCAAGGCTACACCTTC. The chain carries TRBV18 and TRBJ1-2; TRBD1 agrees at 8 bases. The junction had 7 bases not matched to a gene; V was cut back by 2 bases and J by 8 bases. Germline V lookup: CDR1 KGHSH, CDR2 LQKENI. The CDR3 spans 14 residues.